This is a list of T cell receptor beta chains from one sample in a study of blood T cell repertoires in COVID-19. Data came from immunoSEQ multiplex PCR; TCRdb stores just in-frame clones and leaves some out. The sample holds about 150,000 clones, about four fifths seen once. The source material was PBMCs or T cells enriched from blood (not recorded which). The receptor set was obtained from a woman aged 45-60 years with acute COVID-19. CDR3s include the opening cysteine and the closing phenylalanine or tryptophan. A D gene is named only where the DNA matches it firmly. Expanded clones are given a class, and other clones once, few, many or no size at all.

abundance: -; d_gene: -; v_gene: TRBV5-8; j_gene: TRBJ1-6; CDR3aa: CASSLMEGIGSPLHF; CDR3nt: TGTGCCAGCAGCCTAATGGAGGGGATCGGCTCACCCCTCCACTTT
abundance: -; d_gene: -; v_gene: TRBV2; j_gene: TRBJ2-7; CDR3aa: CASSAQGSYEQYF; CDR3nt: TGTGCCAGCAGTGCCCAGGGCTCCTACGAGCAGTACTTC
abundance: -; d_gene: TRBD1; v_gene: TRBV7-3; j_gene: TRBJ2-5; CDR3aa: CASSFRFGRGETQYF; CDR3nt: TGTGCCAGCAGCTTTAGGTTTGGCAGGGGGGAGACCCAGTACTTC
abundance: -; d_gene: TRBD2; v_gene: TRBV9; j_gene: TRBJ2-1; CDR3aa: CASSPGTSFNEQFF; CDR3nt: TGTGCCAGCAGCCCAGGGACTAGCTTTAATGAGCAGTTCTTC
abundance: -; d_gene: -; v_gene: TRBV5-6; j_gene: TRBJ1-3; CDR3aa: CASSVWWTDGNTIYF; CDR3nt: TGTGCCAGCAGCGTTTGGTGGACAGACGGAAACACCATATATTTT
abundance: -; d_gene: TRBD2; v_gene: TRBV5-4; j_gene: TRBJ2-2; CDR3aa: CATRPGLAGVGELFF; CDR3nt: TGTGCCACTCGCCCCGGGCTAGCGGGAGTCGGGGAGCTGTTTTTT
abundance: -; d_gene: -; v_gene: TRBV5-1; j_gene: TRBJ1-1; CDR3aa: CASSLGQENTEAFF; CDR3nt: TGCGCCAGCAGCTTGGGACAGGAGAACACTGAAGCTTTCTTT
abundance: once; d_gene: -; v_gene: TRBV7-9; j_gene: TRBJ1-3; CDR3aa: CASSLVGAGNTIYF; CDR3nt: TGTGCCAGCAGCTTAGTAGGGGCTGGAAACACCATATATTTT
abundance: -; d_gene: TRBD1; v_gene: TRBV5-8; j_gene: TRBJ1-2; CDR3aa: CASSPGQGTSHGYTF; CDR3nt: TGTGCCAGCAGCCCGGGACAGGGAACTTCTCATGGCTACACCTTC
abundance: -; d_gene: TRBD1; v_gene: TRBV7-3; j_gene: TRBJ2-3; CDR3aa: CASSKTGQGTDTQYF; CDR3nt: TGTGCCAGCAGCAAAACGGGACAGGGCACAGATACGCAGTATTTT
abundance: -; d_gene: -; v_gene: TRBV19; j_gene: TRBJ1-5; CDR3aa: CASSSPGGARQPQHF; CDR3nt: TGTGCCAGTAGTTCCCCGGGGGGGGCGCGTCAGCCCCAGCATTTT
abundance: -; d_gene: -; v_gene: TRBV2; j_gene: TRBJ2-3; CDR3aa: CASRSDRRSTDTQYF; CDR3nt: TGTGCCAGCAGGTCGGACAGAAGAAGCACAGATACGCAGTATTTT
abundance: -; d_gene: TRBD2; v_gene: TRBV4-1; j_gene: TRBJ2-1; CDR3aa: CASSQPSGRTYNEQFF; CDR3nt: TGCGCCAGCAGCCAACCTAGCGGGAGAACTTACAATGAGCAGTTCTTC
abundance: -; d_gene: -; v_gene: TRBV4-1; j_gene: TRBJ2-3; CDR3aa: CASSQDEAADTQYF; CDR3nt: TGCGCCAGCAGCCAAGACGAGGCCGCTGATACGCAGTATTTT
abundance: -; d_gene: -; v_gene: TRBV19; j_gene: TRBJ1-5; CDR3aa: CASSILVLNQPQHF; CDR3nt: TGTGCCAGTAGTATTTTGGTACTCAATCAGCCCCAGCATTTT
abundance: -; d_gene: TRBD2; v_gene: TRBV11-2; j_gene: TRBJ2-7; CDR3aa: CASSSIGTSGAYEQYF; CDR3nt: TGTGCCAGCAGTTCTATAGGGACTAGCGGGGCCTACGAGCAGTACTTC
abundance: -; d_gene: -; v_gene: TRBV18; j_gene: TRBJ1-2; CDR3aa: CASSSGHAHYTF; CDR3nt: TGTGCCAGCTCATCCGGACACGCTCACTACACCTTC
abundance: -; d_gene: TRBD1; v_gene: TRBV28; j_gene: TRBJ2-1; CDR3aa: CASSYGPGGQGYNEQFF; CDR3nt: TGTGCCAGCAGTTATGGGCCAGGGGGCCAAGGGTACAATGAGCAGTTCTTC
abundance: -; d_gene: TRBD2; v_gene: TRBV2; j_gene: TRBJ2-3; CDR3aa: CASSEGLAGHTQYF; CDR3nt: TGTGCCAGCAGTGAAGGACTAGCGGGCCATACGCAGTATTTT
abundance: -; d_gene: -; v_gene: TRBV19; j_gene: TRBJ2-1; CDR3aa: CASSMGGLGYNEQFF; CDR3nt: TGTGCCAGTAGTATGGGCGGGTTGGGATACAATGAGCAGTTCTTC
abundance: -; d_gene: -; v_gene: TRBV11-3; j_gene: TRBJ1-1; CDR3aa: CASIDGDGGTEAFF; CDR3nt: TGTGCCAGCATTGACGGGGACGGGGGCACTGAAGCTTTCTTT